This TCR beta chain was observed in a study of PD-L1 blockade in urothelial cancer. In the study overall: About nine tenths of the roughly 30 patients were men who had bladder-origin urothelial cancer. Analyses used blood from 3 weeks (second dose) and 6 weeks after treatment start. Median blood clonality was around 0.074, with under 100,000 unique TCRs.

The sample holds a few counts of this clone. Germline V gives CDR1 SGHNT, CDR2 YENEEA. This CDR3 spans 15 amino acids. V was clipped by 5 bases and J by 10 bases; unmatched bases: 10. Clones were sequenced by immunoSEQ multiplex PCR, and TCRdb holds only the in-frame ones, with some missing. The table has 35,000 to 40,000 clones, around 90% seen once. This TCR was recovered from a man between 65 and 85 years old with urothelial cancer. This material consisted of PBMCs, taken around atezolizumab (anti-PD-L1) treatment. J is TRBJ2-3 and V is TRBV11-3; 12 bases line up with TRBD1. CDR3 coding DNA: TGTGCCAGCAGCCCACGGGACAGGGGGCGAGAGGCGCAGTATTTT. This sequence encodes CASSPRDRGREAQYF.